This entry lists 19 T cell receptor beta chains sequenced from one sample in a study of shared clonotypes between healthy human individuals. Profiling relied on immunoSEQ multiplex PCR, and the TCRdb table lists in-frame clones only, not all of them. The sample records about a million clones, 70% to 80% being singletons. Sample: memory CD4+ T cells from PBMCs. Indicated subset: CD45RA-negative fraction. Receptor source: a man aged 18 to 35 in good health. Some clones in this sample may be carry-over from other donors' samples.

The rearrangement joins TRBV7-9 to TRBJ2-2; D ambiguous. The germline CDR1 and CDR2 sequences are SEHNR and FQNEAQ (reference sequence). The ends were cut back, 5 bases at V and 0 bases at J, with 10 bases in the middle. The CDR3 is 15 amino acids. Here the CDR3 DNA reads TGTGCCAGCAGCCCTACTCCGACGAACACCGGGGAGCTGTTTTTT. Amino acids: CASSPTPTNTGELFF.

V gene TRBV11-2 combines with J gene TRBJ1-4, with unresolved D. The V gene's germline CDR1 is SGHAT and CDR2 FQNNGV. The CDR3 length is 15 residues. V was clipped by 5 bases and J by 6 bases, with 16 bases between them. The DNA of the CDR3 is TGTGCCAGCAGCGGAGGACGGAGCTACTATGAAAAACTGTTTTTT. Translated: CASSGGRSYYEKLFF.

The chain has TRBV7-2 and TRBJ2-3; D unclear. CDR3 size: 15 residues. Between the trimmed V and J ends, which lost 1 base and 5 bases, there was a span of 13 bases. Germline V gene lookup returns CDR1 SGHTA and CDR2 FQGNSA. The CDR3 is CASSLEVKNVDTQYF. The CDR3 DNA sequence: TGTGCCAGCAGCTTAGAAGTCAAGAACGTAGATACGCAGTATTTT.

CDR3 nucleotides: TGTGCCAGCAGCCTAGCGGAAAGGGGGTCCTACGAGCAGTACTTC. Its translation: CASSLAERGSYEQYF. This chain links TRBV6-5 with TRBJ2-7; tentatively, D is TRBD2 (7 bases). The CDR3 runs to 15 residues. The V gene lost 6 bases and the J gene lost 1 base, with 16 bases spanning the gap. Germline assignment: CDR1 MNHEY and CDR2 SVGAGI.

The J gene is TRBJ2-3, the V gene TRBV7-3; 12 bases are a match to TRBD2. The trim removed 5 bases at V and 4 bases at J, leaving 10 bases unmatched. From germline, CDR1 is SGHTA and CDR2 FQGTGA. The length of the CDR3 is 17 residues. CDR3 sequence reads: CASSQIRTSGISDTQYF. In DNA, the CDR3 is TGTGCCAGCAGCCAAATTAGGACTAGCGGGATATCAGATACGCAGTATTTT.

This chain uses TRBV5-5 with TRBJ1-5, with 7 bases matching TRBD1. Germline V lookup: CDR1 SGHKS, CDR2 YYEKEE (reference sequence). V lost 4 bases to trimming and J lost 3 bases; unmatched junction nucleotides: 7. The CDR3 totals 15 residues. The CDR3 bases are TGTGCCAGCAGCCAGTTCGACAGGGACAATCAGCCCCAGCATTTT. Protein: CASSQFDRDNQPQHF.

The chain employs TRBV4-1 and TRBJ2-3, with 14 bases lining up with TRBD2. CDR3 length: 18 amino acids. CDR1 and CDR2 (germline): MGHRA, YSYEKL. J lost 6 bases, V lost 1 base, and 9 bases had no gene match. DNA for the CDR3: TGCGCCAGCAGCCAAGTCTCCCCCCGGACTAGCGGGAGGGATACGCAGTATTTT. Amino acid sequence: CASSQVSPRTSGRDTQYF.

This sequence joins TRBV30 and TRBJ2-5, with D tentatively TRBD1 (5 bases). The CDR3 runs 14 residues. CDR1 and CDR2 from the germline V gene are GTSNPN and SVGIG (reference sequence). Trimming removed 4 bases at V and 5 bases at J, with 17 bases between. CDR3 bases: TGTGCCTGGACCCCTCAGGGCTTGGGGGAGACCCAGTACTTC. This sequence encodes CAWTPQGLGETQYF.

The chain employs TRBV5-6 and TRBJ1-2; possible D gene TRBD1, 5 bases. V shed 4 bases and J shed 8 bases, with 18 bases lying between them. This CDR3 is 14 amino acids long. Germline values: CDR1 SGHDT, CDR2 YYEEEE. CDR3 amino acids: CASSVPTVGEGYTF. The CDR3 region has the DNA TGTGCCAGCAGCGTTCCGACAGTTGGGGAAGGCTACACCTTC.

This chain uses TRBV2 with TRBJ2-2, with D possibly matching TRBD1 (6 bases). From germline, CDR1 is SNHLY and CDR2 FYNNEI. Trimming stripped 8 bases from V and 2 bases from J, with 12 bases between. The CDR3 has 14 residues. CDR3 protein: CASHRDTNTGELFF. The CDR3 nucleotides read TGTGCCAGCCACCGGGACACTAACACCGGGGAGCTGTTTTTT.

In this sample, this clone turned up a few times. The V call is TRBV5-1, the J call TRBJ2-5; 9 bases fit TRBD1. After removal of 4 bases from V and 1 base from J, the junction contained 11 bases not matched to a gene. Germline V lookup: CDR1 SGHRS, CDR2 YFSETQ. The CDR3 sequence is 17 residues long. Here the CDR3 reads CASSVQPTGQGQETQYF. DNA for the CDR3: TGCGCCAGCAGCGTCCAACCTACGGGACAGGGCCAAGAGACCCAGTACTTC.

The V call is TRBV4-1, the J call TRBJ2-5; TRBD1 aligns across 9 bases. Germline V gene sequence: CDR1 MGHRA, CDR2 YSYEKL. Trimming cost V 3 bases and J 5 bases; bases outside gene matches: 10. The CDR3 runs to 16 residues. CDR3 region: CASSHLTGQGRETQYF. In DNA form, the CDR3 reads TGCGCCAGCAGCCACTTAACGGGACAGGGAAGGGAGACCCAGTACTTC.

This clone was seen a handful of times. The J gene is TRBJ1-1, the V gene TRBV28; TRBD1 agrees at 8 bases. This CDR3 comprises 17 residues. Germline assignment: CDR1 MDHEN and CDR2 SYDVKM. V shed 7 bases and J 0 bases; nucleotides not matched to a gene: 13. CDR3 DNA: TGTGCCAGCACCCCGTGGCAGGGGGCGCAGATGAACACTGAAGCTTTCTTT. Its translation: CASTPWQGAQMNTEAFF.

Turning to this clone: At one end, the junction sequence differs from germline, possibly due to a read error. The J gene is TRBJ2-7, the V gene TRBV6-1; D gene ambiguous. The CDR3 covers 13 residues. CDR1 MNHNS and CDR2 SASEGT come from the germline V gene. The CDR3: CASSEGLRHTVAF. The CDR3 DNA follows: TGTGCCAGCAGTGAAGGACTCCGACATACCGTGGCCTTC.

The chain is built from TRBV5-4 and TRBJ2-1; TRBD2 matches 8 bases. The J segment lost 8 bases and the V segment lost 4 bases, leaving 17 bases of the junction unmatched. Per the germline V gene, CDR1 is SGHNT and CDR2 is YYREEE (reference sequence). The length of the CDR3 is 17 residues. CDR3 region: CASSPLGGAGGSDEQFF. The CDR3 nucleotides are TGTGCCAGCAGCCCACTCGGAGGGGCGGGAGGAAGCGATGAGCAGTTCTTC.

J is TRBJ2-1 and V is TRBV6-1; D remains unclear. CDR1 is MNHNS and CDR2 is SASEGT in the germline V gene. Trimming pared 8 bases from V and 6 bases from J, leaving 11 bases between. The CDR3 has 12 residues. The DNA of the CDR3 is TGTGCCAGCGGAGCGAACCCCAATGAGCAGTTCTTC. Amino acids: CASGANPNEQFF.

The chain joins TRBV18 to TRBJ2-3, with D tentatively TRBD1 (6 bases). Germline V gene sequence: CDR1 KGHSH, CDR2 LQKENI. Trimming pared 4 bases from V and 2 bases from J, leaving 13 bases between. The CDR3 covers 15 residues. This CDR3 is CASSQSQGTTDTQYF. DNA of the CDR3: TGTGCCAGCTCACAATCACAGGGAACCACAGATACGCAGTATTTT.

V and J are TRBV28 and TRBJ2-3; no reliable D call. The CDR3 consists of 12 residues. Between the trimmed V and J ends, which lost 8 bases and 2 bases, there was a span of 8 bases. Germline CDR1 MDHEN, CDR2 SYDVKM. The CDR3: CASGNPTDTQYF. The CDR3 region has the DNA TGTGCCAGCGGCAACCCCACAGATACGCAGTATTTT.

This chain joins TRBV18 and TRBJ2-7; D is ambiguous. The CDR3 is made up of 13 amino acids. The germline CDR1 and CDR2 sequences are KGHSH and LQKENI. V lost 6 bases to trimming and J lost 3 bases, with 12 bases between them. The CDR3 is CASSLSAYYEQYF. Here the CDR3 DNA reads TGTGCCAGCTCTCTCAGTGCCTACTACGAGCAGTACTTC.